This T cell receptor (beta chain) was profiled in a study of blood T cell repertoires in COVID-19. Study summary: Acute-phase and convalescent COVID-19 samples originated in the United States, Italy and Spain. From T cells, B-cell-depleted T cells, or PBMCs came the material, which was cDNA or gDNA.

As handled by the study authors: Scientists estimated how many nucleated cells there were by amplifying reference gene primers. Assay used: immunoSEQ multiplex PCR; TCRdb lists only in-frame clones, some missing. D and trimming were read from the DNA, whereas the V and J calls and clone size are those reported in that table. This sample has 30,000 to 35,000 clones, with over 85% found just once. The CDR3 totals 13 residues. Germline V lookup: CDR1 MNHNY, CDR2 SVGAGI (reference sequence). Germline trimming cut 5 bases from V and 1 base from J; bases unmatched to any gene: 2. The receptor was derived from a human donor in a cohort sampled during active COVID-19. The sample was peripheral blood. V gene TRBV6-6 combines with J gene TRBJ2-7, with 7 bases lining up with TRBD1. This CDR3 is CASSPGQSYEQYF. The CDR3 region has the DNA TGTGCCAGCAGTCCGGGACAGTCCTACGAGCAGTACTTC.